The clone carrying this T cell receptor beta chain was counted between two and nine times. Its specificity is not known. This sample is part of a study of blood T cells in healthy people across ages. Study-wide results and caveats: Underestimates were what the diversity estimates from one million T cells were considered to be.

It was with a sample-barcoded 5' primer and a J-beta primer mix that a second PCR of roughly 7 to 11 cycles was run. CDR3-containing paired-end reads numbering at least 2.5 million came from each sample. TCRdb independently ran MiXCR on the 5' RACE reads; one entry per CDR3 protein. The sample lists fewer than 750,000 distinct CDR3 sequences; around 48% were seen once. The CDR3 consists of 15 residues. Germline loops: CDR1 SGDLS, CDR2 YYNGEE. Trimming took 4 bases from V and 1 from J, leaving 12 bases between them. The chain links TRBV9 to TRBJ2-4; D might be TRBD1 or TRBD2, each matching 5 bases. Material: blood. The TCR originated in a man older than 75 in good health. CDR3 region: CASSSEGWAKNIQYF. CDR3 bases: TGTGCCAGCAGCTCAGAGGGGTGGGCCAAAAACATTCAGTACTTC.